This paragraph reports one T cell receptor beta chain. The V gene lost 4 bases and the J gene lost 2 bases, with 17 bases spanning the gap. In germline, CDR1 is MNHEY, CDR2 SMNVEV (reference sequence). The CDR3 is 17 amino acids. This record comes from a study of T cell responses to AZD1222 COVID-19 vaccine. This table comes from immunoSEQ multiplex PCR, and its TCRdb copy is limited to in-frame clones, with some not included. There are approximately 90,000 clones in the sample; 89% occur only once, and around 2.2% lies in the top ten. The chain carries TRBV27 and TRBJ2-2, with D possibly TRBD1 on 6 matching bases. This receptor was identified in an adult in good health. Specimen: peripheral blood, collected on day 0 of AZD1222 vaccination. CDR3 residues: CASSSSRGTRNTGELFF. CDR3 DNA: TGTGCCAGCAGTTCCTCGCGTGGGACACGAAACACCGGGGAGCTGTTTTTT.